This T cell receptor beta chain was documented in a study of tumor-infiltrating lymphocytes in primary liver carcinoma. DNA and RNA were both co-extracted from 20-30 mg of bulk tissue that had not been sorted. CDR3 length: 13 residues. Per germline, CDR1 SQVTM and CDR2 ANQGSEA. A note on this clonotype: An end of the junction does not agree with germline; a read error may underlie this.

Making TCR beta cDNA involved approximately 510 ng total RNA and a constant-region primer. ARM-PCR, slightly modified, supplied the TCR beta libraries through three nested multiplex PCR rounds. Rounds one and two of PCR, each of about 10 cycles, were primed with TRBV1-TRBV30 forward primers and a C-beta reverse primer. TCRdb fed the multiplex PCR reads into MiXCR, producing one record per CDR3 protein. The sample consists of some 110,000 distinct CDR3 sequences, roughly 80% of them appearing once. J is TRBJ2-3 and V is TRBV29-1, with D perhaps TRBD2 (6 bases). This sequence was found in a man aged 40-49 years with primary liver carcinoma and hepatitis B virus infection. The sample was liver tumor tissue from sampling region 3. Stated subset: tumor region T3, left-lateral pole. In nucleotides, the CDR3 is TGCAGCGTTGATCGGGGGAGCACAGATACGCAGTATTTC. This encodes CSVDRGSTDTQYF.